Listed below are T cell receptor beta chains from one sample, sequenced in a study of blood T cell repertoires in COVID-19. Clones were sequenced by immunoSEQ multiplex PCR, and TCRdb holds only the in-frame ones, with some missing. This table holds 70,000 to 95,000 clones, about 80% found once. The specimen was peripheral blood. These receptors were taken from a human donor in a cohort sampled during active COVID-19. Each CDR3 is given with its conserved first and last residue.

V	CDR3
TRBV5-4	CASSLYYEQYF
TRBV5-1	CASSQVNAYNEQFF
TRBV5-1	CASSPGTVVTNEKLFF
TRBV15	CATSRAITSGGTDTQYF
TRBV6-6	CASYSYGYTF
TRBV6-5	CASSTGTSGGGTQYF
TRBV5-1	CASSGGQAYEQYF
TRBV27	CASSLYGQGAANTEAFF
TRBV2	CASRLLSGNTIYF
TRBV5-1	CASSSGLAGRGEQFF
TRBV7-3	CASSYIAGVRETQYF
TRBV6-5	CASSSVGTTYEQYF
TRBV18	CASSSDKGSDEQFF
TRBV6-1	CASSEGSSADTQYF
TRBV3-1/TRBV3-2	CASSQRQAGNTIYF
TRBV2	CASKLVVTQYF
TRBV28	CASGNYEQYF
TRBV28	CASSLWQGGNTIYF
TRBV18	CASSSQVNGELFF
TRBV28	CASISGGAGDEQFF
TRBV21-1	CASSKVYRLPYEQYF
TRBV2	CASRHGTTNTEAFF
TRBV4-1	CASSQGDRVTETQYF
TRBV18	CASSPGQGADSPLHF
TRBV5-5	CASSFGWTDTQYF
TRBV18	CASSPGTGVNSPLHF
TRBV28	CASSLIGSNYGYTF